Each of the 5 T cell receptor beta chains below was sequenced from the same sample in a study of T cell repertoires in aging, cancer and after chemotherapy. A mixed TRB-A/B primer pool amplified rearranged TRB by multiplex touch-down PCR. TCRdb reprocessed the multiplex PCR reads with MiXCR, giving one entry per CDR3 protein. The sample comprises 10,000 to 11,000 distinct CDR3 sequences, around two fifths of which are singletons, and roughly 1.7% rests with the top ten. Peripheral blood genomic DNA, not sorted cells or RNA, was the template. The sample consisted of blood. These receptors all come from a human donor in good health.

This clonotype has only a few counts. The V call is TRBV6-1, the J call TRBJ1-1; D may be TRBD1 (5 bases). CDR3 length equals 15 residues. CDR1 and CDR2 from the germline V gene are MNHNS and SASEGT. V lost 4 bases, J lost 5 bases, and 17 bases lay in between. The CDR3 nucleotides read TGTGCCAGCAGTGTGGGGGACGGGGGTGGGACTGAAGCTTTCTTT. Protein product: CASSVGDGGGTEAFF.

This clonotype was detected a few times. V usage is TRBV6-5 and J usage is TRBJ2-7; D ambiguous. CDR1 is MNHEY, CDR2 SVGAGI, per germline. This CDR3 is 14 amino acids long. Trimming removed 0 bases from V and 2 bases from J, with 8 bases in between. This CDR3 reads CASSYSTSTYEQYV. In DNA, the CDR3 is TGTGCCAGCAGTTACTCGACTTCCACCTACGAGCAGTACGTC.

The chain carries TRBV18 and TRBJ1-2; no clear D gene. This CDR3 comprises 13 residues. Germline V gene data show CDR1 as KGHSH and CDR2 as LQKENI. Trimming cost V 6 bases and J 0 bases, with 8 bases left between them. CDR3 coding DNA: TGTGCCAGCTCTTCCGGGACTAACTATGGCTACACCTTC. Its translation is CASSSGTNYGYTF.

This clonotype was picked up a small number of times. The chain combines TRBV4-1 with TRBJ1-2, with D perhaps matching TRBD1 (6 bases). Germline loops: CDR1 MGHRA, CDR2 YSYEKL. V dropped 1 base and J dropped 4 bases, with 10 bases sitting between them. The CDR3 has 14 residues. CDR3 nucleotide sequence: TGCGCCAGCAGCCAAGCTGCAGGGGTCTATGGCTACACCTTC. Translating gives CASSQAAGVYGYTF.

This chain links TRBV28 with TRBJ1-4, with D perhaps matching TRBD1 (6 bases). There are 16 residues in the CDR3. The V gene lost 6 bases and the J gene lost 2 bases, with 16 bases spanning the gap. Germline CDR1 is MDHEN and CDR2 is SYDVKM. CDR3 amino acids: CASSTPRGATNEKLFF. CDR3 in DNA: TGTGCCAGCAGCACCCCTCGGGGGGCCACTAATGAAAAACTGTTTTTT.